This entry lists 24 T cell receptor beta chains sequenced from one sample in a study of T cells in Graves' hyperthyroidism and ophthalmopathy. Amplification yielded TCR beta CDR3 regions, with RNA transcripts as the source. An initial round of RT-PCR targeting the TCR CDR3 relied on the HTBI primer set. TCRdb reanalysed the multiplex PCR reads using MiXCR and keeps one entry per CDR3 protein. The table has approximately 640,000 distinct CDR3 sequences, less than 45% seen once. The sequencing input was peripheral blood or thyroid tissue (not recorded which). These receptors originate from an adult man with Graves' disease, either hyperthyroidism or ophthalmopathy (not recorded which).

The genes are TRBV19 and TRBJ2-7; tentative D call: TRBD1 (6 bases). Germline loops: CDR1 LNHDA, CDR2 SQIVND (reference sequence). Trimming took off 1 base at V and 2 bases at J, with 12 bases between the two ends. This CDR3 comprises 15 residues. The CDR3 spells CASSIVSTGAYEQYF. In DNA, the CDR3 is TGTGCCAGTAGTATAGTATCGACAGGAGCCTACGAGCAGTACTTC.

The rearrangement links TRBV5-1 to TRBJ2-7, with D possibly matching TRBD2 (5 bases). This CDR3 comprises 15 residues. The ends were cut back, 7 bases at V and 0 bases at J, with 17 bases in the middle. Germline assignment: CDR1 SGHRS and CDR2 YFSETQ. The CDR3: CASGGSGPSSYEQYF. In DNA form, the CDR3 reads TGCGCCAGCGGCGGGTCCGGACCGAGCTCCTACGAGCAGTACTTC.

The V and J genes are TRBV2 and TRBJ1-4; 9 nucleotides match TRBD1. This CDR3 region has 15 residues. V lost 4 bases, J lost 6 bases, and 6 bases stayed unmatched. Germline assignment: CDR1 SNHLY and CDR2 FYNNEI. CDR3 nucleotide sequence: TGTGCCAGCAGTGTCAACAGGGGGCGGGATGAAAAACTGTTTTTT. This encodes CASSVNRGRDEKLFF.

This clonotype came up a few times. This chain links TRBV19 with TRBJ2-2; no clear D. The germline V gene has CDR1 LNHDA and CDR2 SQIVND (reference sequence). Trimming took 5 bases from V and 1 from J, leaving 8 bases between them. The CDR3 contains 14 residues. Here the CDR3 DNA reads TGTGCCAGTAGTGTACAAAAGAACACCGGGGAGCTGTTTTTT. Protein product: CASSVQKNTGELFF.

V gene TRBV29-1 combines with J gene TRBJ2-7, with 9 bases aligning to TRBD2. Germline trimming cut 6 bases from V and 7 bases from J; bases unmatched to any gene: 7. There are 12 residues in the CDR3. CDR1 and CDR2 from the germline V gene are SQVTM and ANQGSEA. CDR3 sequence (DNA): TGCAGCGTGCTAGCGGGGCCGTCGGAGCAGTACTTC. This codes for CSVLAGPSEQYF.

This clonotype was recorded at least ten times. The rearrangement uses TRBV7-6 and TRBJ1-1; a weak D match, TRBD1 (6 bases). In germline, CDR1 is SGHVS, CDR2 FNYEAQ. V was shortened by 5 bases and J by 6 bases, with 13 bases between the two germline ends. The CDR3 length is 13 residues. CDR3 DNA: TGTGCCAGCAGCACAGGGACGGTCTCTGAAGCTTTCTTT. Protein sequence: CASSTGTVSEAFF.

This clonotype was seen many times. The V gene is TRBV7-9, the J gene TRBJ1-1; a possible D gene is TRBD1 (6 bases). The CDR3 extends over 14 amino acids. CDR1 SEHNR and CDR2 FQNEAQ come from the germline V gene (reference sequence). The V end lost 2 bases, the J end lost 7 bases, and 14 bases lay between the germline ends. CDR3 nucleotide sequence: TGTGCCAGCAGCTTAACAGACAGGAACCATGAAGCTTTCTTT. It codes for CASSLTDRNHEAFF.

For the CDR3, the DNA is TGTGCCAGTAGTCGAAAAACAGGGCTATCGACTAATGAAAAACTGTTTTTT. This encodes CASSRKTGLSTNEKLFF. The chain links TRBV19 to TRBJ1-4, with D possibly being TRBD1 (6 bases). The CDR3 runs 17 residues. The germline gives CDR1 LNHDA, CDR2 SQIVND (reference sequence). Between the trimmed V and J ends, which lost 5 bases and 2 bases, there was a span of 18 bases.

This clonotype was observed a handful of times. The CDR3 sequence is CASSLEQGMNTEAFF. DNA for the CDR3: TGTGCCAGCAGTCTAGAACAGGGGATGAACACTGAAGCTTTCTTT. V gene TRBV27 combines with J gene TRBJ1-1; the match to TRBD1 covers 7 bases. Germline V lookup: CDR1 MNHEY, CDR2 SMNVEV (reference sequence). This CDR3 is built from 15 residues. The J segment lost 0 bases and the V segment lost 5 bases, leaving 6 bases of the junction unmatched.

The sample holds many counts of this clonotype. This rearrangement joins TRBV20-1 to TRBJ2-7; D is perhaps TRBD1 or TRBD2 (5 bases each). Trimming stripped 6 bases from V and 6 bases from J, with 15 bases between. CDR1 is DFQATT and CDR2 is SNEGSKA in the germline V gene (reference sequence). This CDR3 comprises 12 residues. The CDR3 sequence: CSARGLRGEQYF. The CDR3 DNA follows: TGCAGTGCCCGCGGCTTGAGGGGCGAGCAGTACTTC.

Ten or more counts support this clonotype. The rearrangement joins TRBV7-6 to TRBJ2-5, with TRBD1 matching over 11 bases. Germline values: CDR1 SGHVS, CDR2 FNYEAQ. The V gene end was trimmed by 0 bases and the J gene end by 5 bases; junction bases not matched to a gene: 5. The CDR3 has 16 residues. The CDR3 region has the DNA TGTGCCAGCAGCTTAGCCGGGACAGGGGGTCACGAGACCCAGTACTTC. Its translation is CASSLAGTGGHETQYF.

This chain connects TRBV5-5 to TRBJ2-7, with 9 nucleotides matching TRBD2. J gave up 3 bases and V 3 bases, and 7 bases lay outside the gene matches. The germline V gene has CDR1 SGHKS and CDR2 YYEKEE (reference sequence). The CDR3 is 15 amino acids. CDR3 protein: CASSYTGTSNYEQYF. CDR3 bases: TGTGCCAGCAGCTATACCGGGACTAGCAACTACGAGCAGTACTTC.

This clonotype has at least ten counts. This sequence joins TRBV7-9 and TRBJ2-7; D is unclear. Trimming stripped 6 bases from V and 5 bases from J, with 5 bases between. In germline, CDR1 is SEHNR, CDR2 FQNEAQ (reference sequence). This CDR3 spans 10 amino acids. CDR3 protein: CASSLHEQYF. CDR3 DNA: TGTGCCAGCAGTCTCCACGAGCAGTACTTC.

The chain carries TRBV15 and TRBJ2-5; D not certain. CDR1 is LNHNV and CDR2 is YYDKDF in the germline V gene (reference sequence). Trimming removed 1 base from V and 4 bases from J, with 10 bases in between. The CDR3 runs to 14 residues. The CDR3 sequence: CATSRVFWGETQYF. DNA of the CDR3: TGTGCCACCAGCAGAGTTTTTTGGGGAGAGACCCAGTACTTC.

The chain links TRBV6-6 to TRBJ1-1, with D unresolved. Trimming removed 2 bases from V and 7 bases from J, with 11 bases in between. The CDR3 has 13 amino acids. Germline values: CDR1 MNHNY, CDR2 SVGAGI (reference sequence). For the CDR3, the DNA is TGTGCCAGCAGTTACCCGGATCGGGGTGAAGCTTTCTTT. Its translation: CASSYPDRGEAFF.

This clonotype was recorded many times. The CDR3 bases are TGTGCCAGTAGTATACGGCACTTGGACACTGAAGCTTTCTTT. It encodes CASSIRHLDTEAFF. The gene calls are TRBV19 and TRBJ1-1, with no clear D. The CDR3 has 14 residues. From germline, CDR1 is LNHDA and CDR2 SQIVND (reference sequence). V gave up 2 bases and J gave up 3 bases, with 10 bases separating them. Supplemented by reference TRBV19 and TRBJ1-1, the full variable domain reads DGGITQSPKYLFRKEGQNVTLSCEQNLNHDAMYWYRQDPGQGLRLIYYSQIVNDFQKGDIAEGYSVSREKKESFPLTVTSAQKNPTAFYLCASSIRHLDTEAFFGQGTRLTVV.

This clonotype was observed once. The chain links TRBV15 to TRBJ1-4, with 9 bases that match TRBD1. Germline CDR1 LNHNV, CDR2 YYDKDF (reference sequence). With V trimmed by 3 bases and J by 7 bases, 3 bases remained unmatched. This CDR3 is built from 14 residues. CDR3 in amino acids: CATSSGTGLEKLFF. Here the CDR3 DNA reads TGTGCCACCAGCAGTGGGACAGGGCTTGAAAAACTGTTTTTT.

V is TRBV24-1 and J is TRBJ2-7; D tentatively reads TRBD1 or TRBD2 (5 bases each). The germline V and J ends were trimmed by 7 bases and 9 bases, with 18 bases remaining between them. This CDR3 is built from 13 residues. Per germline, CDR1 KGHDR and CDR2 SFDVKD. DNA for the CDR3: TGTGCCACCAGAGGGACGAACACCGACGGGCAGTACTTC. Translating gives CATRGTNTDGQYF.

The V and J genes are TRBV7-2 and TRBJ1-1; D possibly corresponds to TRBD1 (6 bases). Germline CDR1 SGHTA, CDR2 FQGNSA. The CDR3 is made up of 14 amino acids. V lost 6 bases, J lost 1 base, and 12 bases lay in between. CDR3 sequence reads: CASSYLGQNTEAFF. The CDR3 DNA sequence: TGTGCCAGCAGTTACCTGGGACAGAACACTGAAGCTTTCTTT.

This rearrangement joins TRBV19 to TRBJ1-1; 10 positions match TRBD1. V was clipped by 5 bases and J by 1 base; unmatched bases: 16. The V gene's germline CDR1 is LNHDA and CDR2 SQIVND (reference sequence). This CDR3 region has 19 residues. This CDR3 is CASSSDSQRDRGGNTEAFF. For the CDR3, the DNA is TGTGCCAGTAGTTCAGATTCCCAACGGGACAGGGGAGGGAACACTGAAGCTTTCTTT.

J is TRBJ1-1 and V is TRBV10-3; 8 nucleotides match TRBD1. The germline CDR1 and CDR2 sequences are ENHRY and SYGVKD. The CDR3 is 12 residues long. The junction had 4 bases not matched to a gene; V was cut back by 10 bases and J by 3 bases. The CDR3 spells CASRGPHTEAFF. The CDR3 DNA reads TGTGCCAGCAGGGGGCCCCACACTGAAGCTTTCTTT.

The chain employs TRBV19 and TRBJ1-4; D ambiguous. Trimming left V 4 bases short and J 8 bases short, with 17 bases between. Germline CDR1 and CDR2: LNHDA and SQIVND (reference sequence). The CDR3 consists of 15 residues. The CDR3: CASSRRGSAREKLFF. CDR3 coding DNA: TGTGCCAGTAGTAGACGGGGATCAGCAAGGGAAAAACTGTTTTTT.

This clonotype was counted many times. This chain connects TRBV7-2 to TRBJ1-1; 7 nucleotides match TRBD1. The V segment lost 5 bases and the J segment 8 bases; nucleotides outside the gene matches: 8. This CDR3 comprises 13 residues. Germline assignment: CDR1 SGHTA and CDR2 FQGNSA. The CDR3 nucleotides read TGTGCCAGCAGCAGACCAGGGACAGTCGAAGCTTTCTTT. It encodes CASSRPGTVEAFF.

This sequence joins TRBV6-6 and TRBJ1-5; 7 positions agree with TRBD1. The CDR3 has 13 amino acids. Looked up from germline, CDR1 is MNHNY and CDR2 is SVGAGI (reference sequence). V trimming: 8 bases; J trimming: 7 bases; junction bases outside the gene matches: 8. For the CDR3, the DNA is TGTGCCAGCGGGGAAACAGGGGTCCAGCCCCAGCATTTT. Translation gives CASGETGVQPQHF.